A selection of T cell receptor beta chains follows, all from one sample in a study of OX40 agonist ivuxolimab in advanced cancers. Only in-frame clones appear in the TCRdb table, and some are missing; sequencing was by immunoSEQ multiplex PCR. The table has 30,000 to 35,000 clones, approximately 90% seen once; the top ten hold 35% to 45%. Specimen: CD4+ or CD8+ T cells sorted from blood, collected in a trial of the OX40 agonist ivuxolimab. The receptor set was obtained from an adult with an advanced solid tumor such as melanoma, head and neck, liver or kidney cancer. CDR3s include the opening cysteine and the closing phenylalanine or tryptophan. Each record gives: D gene, V gene, clone size, J gene, CDR3 protein, CDR3 DNA. A D gene is named only where the DNA matches it firmly. Clone size appears in some rows only: once, few, many, or a class for an expanded clone.

>TRBD1|TRBV11-2|.|TRBJ1-1
CASSTRDRVAFF
TGTGCCAGCAGCACTCGGGACAGGGTAGCTTTCTTT
>TRBD1|TRBV19|.|TRBJ2-3
CASRMTSLGGQGALDTQYF
TGTGCCAGTAGGATGACCTCCCTGGGGGGACAGGGGGCATTGGATACGCAGTATTTT
>TRBD2|TRBV30|.|TRBJ2-3
CAWTPGGRSTDTQYF
TGTGCCTGGACCCCCGGGGGGAGAAGCACAGATACGCAGTATTTT
>.|TRBV7-3|few|TRBJ2-2
CASSLGAGSGELFF
TGTGCCAGCAGCTTAGGGGCAGGGTCCGGGGAGCTGTTTTTT
>TRBD2|TRBV7-9|.|TRBJ2-1
CASSLNPGLAINEQFF
TGTGCCAGCAGCCTCAACCCGGGACTAGCGATCAATGAGCAGTTCTTC
>.|TRBV6-5|once|TRBJ1-5
CASSYGQGGNQPQHF
TGTGCCAGCAGTTACGGCCAGGGTGGAAATCAGCCCCAGCATTTT
>.|TRBV28|.|TRBJ2-1
CASSIKEGLYNEQFF
TGTGCCAGCAGTATAAAAGAGGGACTTTACAATGAGCAGTTCTTC
>TRBD1|TRBV28|.|TRBJ2-2
CASSHGTGGQTGELFF
TGTGCCAGCAGTCATGGGACAGGGGGCCAGACCGGGGAGCTGTTTTTT
>.|TRBV6-4|.|TRBJ2-2
CASSAAGYTGELFF
TGTGCCAGCAGTGCCGCAGGGTACACCGGGGAGCTGTTTTTT
>TRBD2|TRBV4-1|once|TRBJ2-7
CASSQVGTSGRPAYEQYF
TGCGCCAGCAGCCAAGTGGGGACTAGCGGGAGGCCGGCCTACGAGCAGTATTTC
>TRBD1|TRBV27|.|TRBJ1-4
CASSLSPGQWNEKLFF
TGTGCCAGCAGTTTATCACCGGGACAGTGGAATGAAAAACTGTTTTTT
>TRBD1|TRBV7-2|.|TRBJ1-5
CASSLAGTGLQPQHF
TGTGCCAGCAGCTTAGCGGGGACAGGGCTTCAGCCCCAGCATTTT
>.|TRBV15|.|TRBJ2-7
CATSGGSAYEQYF
TGTGCCACCAGCGGTGGGTCCGCCTACGAGCAGTACTTC
>.|TRBV15|once|TRBJ2-1
CATSRDAGNEQFF
TGTGCCACCAGCAGAGACGCGGGGAATGAGCAGTTCTTC
>.|TRBV5-5|.|TRBJ2-7
CASSPGAGFSYEQYF
TGTGCCAGCAGCCCGGGGGCGGGGTTTTCCTACGAGCAGTACTTC
>.|TRBV4-1|.|TRBJ1-2
CASSHAQGEHYGYTF
TGCGCCAGCAGCCATGCTCAGGGAGAGCACTATGGCTACACCTTC
>TRBD1|TRBV6-1|.|TRBJ1-6
CATPTGNGSPLHF
TGTGCCACTCCGACAGGGAATGGGTCACCCCTCCACTTT
>TRBD2|TRBV6-5|.|TRBJ2-7
CASSFGAGGYEQYF
TGTGCCAGCAGTTTTGGGGCGGGGGGCTACGAGCAGTACTTC
>.|TRBV4-1|once|TRBJ2-2
CASSQEWVLAGELFF
TGCGCCAGCAGCCAAGAGTGGGTCTTGGCCGGGGAGCTGTTTTTT
>.|TRBV4-1|.|TRBJ2-5
CASSQVSRASGEQYF
TGCGCCAGCAGCCAAGTTTCCAGGGCATCAGGGGAGCAGTACTTC